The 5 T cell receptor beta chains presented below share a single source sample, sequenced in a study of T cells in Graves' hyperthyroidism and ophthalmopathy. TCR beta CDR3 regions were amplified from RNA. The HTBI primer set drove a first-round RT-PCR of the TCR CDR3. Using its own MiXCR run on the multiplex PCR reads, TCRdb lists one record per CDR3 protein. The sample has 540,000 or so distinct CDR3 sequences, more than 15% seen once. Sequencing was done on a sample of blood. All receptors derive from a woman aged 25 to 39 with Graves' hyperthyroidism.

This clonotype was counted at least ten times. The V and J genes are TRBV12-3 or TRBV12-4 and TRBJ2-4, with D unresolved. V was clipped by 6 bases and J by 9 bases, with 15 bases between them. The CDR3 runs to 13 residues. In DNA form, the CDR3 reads TGTGCCAGCAGCCGTTCAGCCTCGACCATTCAGTACTTC. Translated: CASSRSASTIQYF.

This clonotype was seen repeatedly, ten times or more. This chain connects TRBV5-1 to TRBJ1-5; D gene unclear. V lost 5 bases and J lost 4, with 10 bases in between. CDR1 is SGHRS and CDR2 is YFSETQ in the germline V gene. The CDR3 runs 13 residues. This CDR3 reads CASSPGFNQPQHF. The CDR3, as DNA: TGCGCCAGCAGTCCCGGATTTAATCAGCCCCAGCATTTT.

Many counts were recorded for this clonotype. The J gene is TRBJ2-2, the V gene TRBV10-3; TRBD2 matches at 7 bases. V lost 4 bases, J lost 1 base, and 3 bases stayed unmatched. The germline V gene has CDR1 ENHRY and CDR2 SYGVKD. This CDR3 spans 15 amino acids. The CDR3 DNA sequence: TGTGCCATCAGTGCCCTAGCGGAGAACACCGGGGAGCTGTTTTTT. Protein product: CAISALAENTGELFF.

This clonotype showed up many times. CDR3 residues: CASSLDPRDRGPTMNTEAFF. CDR3 DNA sequence: TGTGCCAGCAGCTTGGACCCCCGGGACAGGGGGCCCACTATGAACACTGAAGCTTTCTTT. This chain joins TRBV5-4 and TRBJ1-1, with 12 bases fitting TRBD1. From germline, CDR1 is SGHNT and CDR2 YYREEE (reference sequence). CDR3 length equals 20 residues. Unmatched junction bases numbered 12, after V lost 0 bases and J lost 0 bases.

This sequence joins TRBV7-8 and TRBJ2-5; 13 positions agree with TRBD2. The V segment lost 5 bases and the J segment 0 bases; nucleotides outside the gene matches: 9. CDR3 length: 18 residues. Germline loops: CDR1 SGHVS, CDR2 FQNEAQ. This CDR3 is CASSPYLGLAGDQETQYF. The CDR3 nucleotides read TGTGCCAGCAGCCCCTACCTCGGACTAGCGGGAGACCAAGAGACCCAGTACTTC.